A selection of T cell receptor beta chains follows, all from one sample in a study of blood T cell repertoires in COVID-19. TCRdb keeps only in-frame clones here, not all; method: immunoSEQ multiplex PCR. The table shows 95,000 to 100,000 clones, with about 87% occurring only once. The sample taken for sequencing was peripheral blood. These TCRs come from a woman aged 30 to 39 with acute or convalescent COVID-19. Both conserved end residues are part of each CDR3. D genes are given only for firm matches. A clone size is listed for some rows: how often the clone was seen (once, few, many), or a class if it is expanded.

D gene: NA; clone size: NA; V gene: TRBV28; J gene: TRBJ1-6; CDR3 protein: CASRTPGYSYNSPLHF; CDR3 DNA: TGTGCCAGCCGAACCCCAGGGTACTCCTATAATTCACCCCTCCACTTT
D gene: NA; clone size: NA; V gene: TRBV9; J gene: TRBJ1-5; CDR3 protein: CASSQSSGGNQPQHF; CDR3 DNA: TGTGCCAGCTCCCAGTCCTCAGGGGGCAATCAGCCCCAGCATTTT
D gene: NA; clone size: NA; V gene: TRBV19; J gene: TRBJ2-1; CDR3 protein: CASTSDGSSYNEQFF; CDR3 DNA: TGTGCCAGTACCTCTGACGGGAGCTCCTACAATGAGCAGTTCTTC
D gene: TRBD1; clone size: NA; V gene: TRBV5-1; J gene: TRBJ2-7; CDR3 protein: CASSVRDSATEQYF; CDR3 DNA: TGCGCCAGCAGCGTCCGGGACAGTGCTACCGAGCAGTACTTC
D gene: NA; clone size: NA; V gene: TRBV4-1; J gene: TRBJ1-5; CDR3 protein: CASSQGMAPNQPQHF; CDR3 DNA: TGCGCCAGCAGCCAAGGAATGGCACCTAATCAGCCCCAGCATTTT
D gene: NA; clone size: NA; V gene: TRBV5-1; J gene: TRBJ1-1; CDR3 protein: CASSLGGRQMNTEAFF; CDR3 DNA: TGCGCCAGCAGCTTGGGGGGCCGACAGATGAACACTGAAGCTTTCTTT
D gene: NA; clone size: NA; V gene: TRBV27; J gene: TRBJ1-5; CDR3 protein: CASSLAREGQPQHF; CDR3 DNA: TGTGCCAGCAGCTTGGCGAGGGAAGGCCAGCCCCAGCATTTT
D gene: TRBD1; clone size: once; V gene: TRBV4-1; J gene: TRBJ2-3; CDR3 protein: CASSQILQGAQPAGTQYF; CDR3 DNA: TGCGCCAGCAGCCAAATACTCCAGGGGGCCCAGCCAGCAGGTACGCAGTATTTT
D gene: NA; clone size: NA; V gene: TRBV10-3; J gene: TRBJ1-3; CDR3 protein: CAILSGGSGNTIYF; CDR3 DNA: TGTGCCATCCTCTCAGGAGGGTCTGGAAACACCATATATTTT
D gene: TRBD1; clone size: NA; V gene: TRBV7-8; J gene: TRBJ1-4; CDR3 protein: CASSRDRSEKLFF; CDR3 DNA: TGTGCCAGCAGCCGGGACAGAAGTGAAAAACTGTTTTTT
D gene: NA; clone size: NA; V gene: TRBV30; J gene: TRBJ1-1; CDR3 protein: CAWSWDNQPEAFF; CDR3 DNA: TGTGCCTGGAGCTGGGACAATCAACCTGAAGCTTTCTTT
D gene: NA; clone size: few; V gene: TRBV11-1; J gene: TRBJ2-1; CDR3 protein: CASSRRLEGNEQFF; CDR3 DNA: TGTGCCAGCAGTAGGCGGTTGGAGGGCAATGAGCAGTTCTTC
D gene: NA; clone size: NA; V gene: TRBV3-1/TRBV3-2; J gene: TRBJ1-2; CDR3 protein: CASSQGGRGYTF; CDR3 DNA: TGTGCCAGCAGCCAAGGGGGGCGAGGCTACACCTTC
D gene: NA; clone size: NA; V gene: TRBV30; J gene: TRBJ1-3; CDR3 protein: CAWSPQSGLSSGNTIYF; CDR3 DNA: TGTGCCTGGAGCCCCCAGAGCGGGTTGAGCTCTGGAAACACCATATATTTT
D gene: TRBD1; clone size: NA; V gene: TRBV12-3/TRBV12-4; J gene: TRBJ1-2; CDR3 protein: CASSDRGIGGYTF; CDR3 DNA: TGTGCCAGCAGCGACAGGGGAATAGGGGGCTACACCTTC
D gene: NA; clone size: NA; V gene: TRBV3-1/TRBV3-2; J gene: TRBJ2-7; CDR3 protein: CASSQDLSLYEQYF; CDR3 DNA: TGTGCCAGCAGCCAAGATCTGAGCCTCTACGAGCAGTACTTC
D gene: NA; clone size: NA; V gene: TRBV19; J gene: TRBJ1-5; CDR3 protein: CASNNRADQPQHF; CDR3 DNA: TGTGCCAGTAATAACAGGGCGGATCAGCCCCAGCATTTT
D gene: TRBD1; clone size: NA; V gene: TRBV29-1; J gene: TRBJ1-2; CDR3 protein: CSVRGQHYGYTF; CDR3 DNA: TGCAGCGTTCGGGGACAGCACTATGGCTACACCTTC
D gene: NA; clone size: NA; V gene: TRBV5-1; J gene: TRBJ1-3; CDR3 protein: CASSGGETGNTIYF; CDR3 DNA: TGCGCCAGCAGCGGAGGGGAGACTGGAAACACCATATATTTT
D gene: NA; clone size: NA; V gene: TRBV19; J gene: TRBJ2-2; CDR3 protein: CASSMGLGVNTGELFF; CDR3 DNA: TGTGCCAGTAGTATGGGACTCGGGGTGAACACCGGGGAGCTGTTTTTT
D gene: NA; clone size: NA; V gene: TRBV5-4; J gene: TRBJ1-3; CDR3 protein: CASSFGSGNTIYF; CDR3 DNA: TGTGCCAGCAGCTTTGGTTCGGGTAACACCATATATTTT
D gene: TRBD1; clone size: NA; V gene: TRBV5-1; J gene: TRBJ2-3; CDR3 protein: CASSSGTGVADTQYF; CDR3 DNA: TGCGCCAGCAGCTCCGGGACAGGGGTTGCAGATACGCAGTATTTT
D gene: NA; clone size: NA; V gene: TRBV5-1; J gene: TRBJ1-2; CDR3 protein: CASSQTVNYGYTF; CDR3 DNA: TGCGCCAGCAGCCAGACAGTTAACTATGGCTACACCTTC
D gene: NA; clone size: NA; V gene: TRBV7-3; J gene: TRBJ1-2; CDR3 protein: CASSLNGDGYTF; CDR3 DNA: TGTGCCAGCAGCTTAAACGGGGATGGCTACACCTTC
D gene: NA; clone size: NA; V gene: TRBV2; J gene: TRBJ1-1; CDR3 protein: CASREGRESTEAFF; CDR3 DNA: TGTGCCAGCCGGGAGGGCCGGGAGAGCACTGAAGCTTTCTTT
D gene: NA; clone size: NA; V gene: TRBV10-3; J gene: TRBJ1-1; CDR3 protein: CAISVGDNPLSEAFF; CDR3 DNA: TGTGCCATCAGTGTGGGGGACAACCCGCTCTCTGAAGCTTTCTTT
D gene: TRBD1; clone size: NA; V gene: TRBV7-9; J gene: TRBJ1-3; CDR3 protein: CASSPRGQGAVISGNTIYF; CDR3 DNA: TGTGCCAGCAGCCCCAGAGGACAGGGGGCGGTTATCTCTGGAAACACCATATATTTT